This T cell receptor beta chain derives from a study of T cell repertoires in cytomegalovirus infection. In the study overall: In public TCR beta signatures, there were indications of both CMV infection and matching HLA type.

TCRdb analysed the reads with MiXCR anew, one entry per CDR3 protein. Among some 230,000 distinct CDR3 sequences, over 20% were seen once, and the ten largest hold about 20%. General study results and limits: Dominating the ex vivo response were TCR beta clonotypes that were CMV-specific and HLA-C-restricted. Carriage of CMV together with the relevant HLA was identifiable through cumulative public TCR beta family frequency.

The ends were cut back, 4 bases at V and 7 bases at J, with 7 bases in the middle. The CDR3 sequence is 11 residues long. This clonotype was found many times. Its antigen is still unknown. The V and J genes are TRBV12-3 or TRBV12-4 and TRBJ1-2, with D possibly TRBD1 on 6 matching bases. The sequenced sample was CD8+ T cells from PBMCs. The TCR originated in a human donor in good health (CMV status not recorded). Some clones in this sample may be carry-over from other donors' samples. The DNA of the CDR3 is TGTGCCAGCAGTTCAGGGGTTGGCTACACCTTC. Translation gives CASSSGVGYTF.